In this sample, the clone carrying this T cell receptor (beta chain) turned up a few times. The V gene end was trimmed by 4 bases and the J gene end by 7 bases; junction bases not matched to a gene: 9. CDR3 size: 15 residues. The data were taken from a study of T cells after yellow fever vaccination. Each CDR3 protein gets one entry after TCRdb re-called the 5' RACE reads with MiXCR. Of 450,000 to 600,000 distinct CDR3 sequences detected, 17% appear once; the ten largest clones hold approximately 15%. Sequenced material: PBMCs, taken 5 days after the first yellow fever vaccination. This TCR was recovered from a man in his late teens or twenties who received the YFV17D yellow fever vaccine. This chain joins TRBV12-3 or TRBV12-4 and TRBJ2-1; TRBD2 matches 8 bases. The CDR3 coding sequence is TGTGCCAGCAGTTCCCCCGGGGGGGTCGGGAATGAGCAGTTCTTC. This sequence encodes CASSSPGGVGNEQFF.